The 29 T cell receptor beta chains below all came from one sample that was sequenced in a study of cytomegalovirus exposure and HLA in healthy donors. The PCR contained 60 Vbeta and 13 Jbeta primers. Generated by immunoSEQ multiplex PCR, the TCRdb table keeps only in-frame clones and is missing some. The sample shows fewer than 80,000 clones, about 68% of them seen only once. The sequencing input was PBMCs. These receptor sequences come from a woman aged 45 to 65 in good health and CMV-seropositive.

The chain has TRBV9 and TRBJ1-2; D is undetermined. The germline V and J ends were trimmed by 2 bases and 5 bases, with 13 bases remaining between them. Germline CDR1 and CDR2: SGDLS and YYNGEE. The CDR3 sequence is 14 residues long. Here the CDR3 DNA reads TGTGCCAGCAGCGTTTCCGTCAGTACGTATGGCTACACCTTC. This translates into CASSVSVSTYGYTF.

In this sample, this clone turned up a few times. V and J are TRBV5-1 and TRBJ2-2; weak D call: TRBD2 (5 bases). The CDR3 is made up of 14 amino acids. Between the trimmed V and J ends, which lost 0 bases and 5 bases, there was a span of 8 bases. Germline V lookup: CDR1 SGHRS, CDR2 YFSETQ. This chain's CDR3 is CASSLARETGELFF. DNA of the CDR3: TGCGCCAGCAGCTTGGCCCGGGAAACCGGGGAGCTGTTTTTT.

The chain employs TRBV18 and TRBJ1-2, with D tentatively TRBD1 (6 bases). Germline CDR1 reads KGHSH; CDR2 reads LQKENI. The CDR3 runs to 14 residues. Trimming shortened V by 3 bases and J by 5 bases, and 13 bases separated the two germline ends. CDR3 nucleotide sequence: TGTGCCAGCTCACCCCCGACAGGCCTATATGGCTACACCTTC. This translates into CASSPPTGLYGYTF.

The rearrangement joins TRBV6-5 to TRBJ1-5; no definite D call. The CDR3 sequence is 16 residues long. The ends were cut back, 0 bases at V and 7 bases at J, with 16 bases in the middle. Germline lookup yields CDR1 MNHEY and CDR2 SVGAGI. The CDR3 DNA reads TGTGCCAGCAGTTACTCGGGGAGTTCTCAAGGGCAGCCCCAGCATTTT. Protein: CASSYSGSSQGQPQHF.

A few counts support this clone. V and J are TRBV5-1 and TRBJ1-6, with D hard to call. V was cut by 0 bases and J by 7 bases, with 5 bases left in between. CDR1 is SGHRS and CDR2 is YFSETQ in the germline V gene. CDR3 size: 13 residues. The CDR3 DNA follows: TGCGCCAGCAGCTTGGGGGCGAATTCACCCCTCCACTTT. This sequence encodes CASSLGANSPLHF.

In nucleotides, the CDR3 is TGCGCCAGCAGCCCCCAACCGGGACAGGGTACGGATGGCTACACCTTC. Encoded protein: CASSPQPGQGTDGYTF. V is TRBV5-1 and J is TRBJ1-2; 9 nucleotides match TRBD1. The germline CDR1 and CDR2 sequences are SGHRS and YFSETQ. This CDR3 contains 16 residues. V gave up 4 bases and J gave up 6 bases; unmatched junction bases: 13. The variable domain in full, with the rest retrieved from reference TRBV5-1 and TRBJ1-2, is KAGVTQTPRYLIKTRGQQVTLSCSPISGHRSVSWYQQTPGQGLQFLFEYFSETQRNKGNFPGRFSGRQFSNSRSEMNVSTLELGDSALYLCASSPQPGQGTDGYTFGSGTRLTVV.

This chain joins TRBV6-1 and TRBJ1-6, with 9 bases identical to TRBD1. Germline V gene lookup returns CDR1 MNHNS and CDR2 SASEGT. The CDR3 has 16 residues. Germline trimming cut 4 bases from V and 10 bases from J; bases unmatched to any gene: 11. The chain's CDR3 is CASSGPSQGARSPLHF. The CDR3 DNA sequence: TGTGCCAGCAGTGGCCCTTCACAGGGGGCGCGGTCACCCCTCCACTTT.

This clone is a singleton in its sample. The V gene is TRBV28, the J gene TRBJ2-2, with TRBD1 identical over 10 bases. The CDR3 is made up of 14 amino acids. In germline, CDR1 is MDHEN, CDR2 SYDVKM. Trimming at V came to 7 bases and at J to 4 bases, leaving 3 bases not matched to a gene. The CDR3 DNA is TGTGCCAGCATCGGGGACAGGGGCACCGGGGAGCTGTTTTTT. Translating it yields CASIGDRGTGELFF.

The rearrangement joins TRBV6-1 to TRBJ1-3; no firm D call. Between the trimmed V and J ends, which lost 7 bases and 0 bases, there was a span of 13 bases. This CDR3 is built from 15 residues. Germline CDR1 and CDR2: MNHNS and SASEGT. CDR3 loop: CASTPTAFSGNTIYF. CDR3 sequence (DNA): TGTGCCAGCACCCCAACAGCATTCTCTGGAAACACCATATATTTT.

This clone was detected a few times. V and J are TRBV19 and TRBJ2-5; 13 bases agree with TRBD2. V shed 5 bases and J 1 base; nucleotides not matched to a gene: 13. This CDR3 has 19 amino acids. Germline CDR1 is LNHDA and CDR2 is SQIVND (reference sequence). The CDR3 here is CASSRFGLAGAHVQETQYF. The CDR3 region has the DNA TGTGCCAGTAGTCGATTCGGACTAGCGGGGGCCCACGTCCAAGAGACCCAGTACTTC. The entire variable domain, with the rest obtained from reference TRBV19 and TRBJ2-5, is as follows: DGGITQSPKYLFRKEGQNVTLSCEQNLNHDAMYWYRQDPGQGLRLIYYSQIVNDFQKGDIAEGYSVSREKKESFPLTVTSAQKNPTAFYLCASSRFGLAGAHVQETQYFGPGTRLLVL.

The V call is TRBV9, the J call TRBJ2-2; the D gene is possibly TRBD1 (6 bases). The CDR3 runs to 13 residues. The germline V gene has CDR1 SGDLS and CDR2 YYNGEE. Between the trimmed V and J ends, which lost 5 bases and 4 bases, there was a span of 9 bases. CDR3 DNA sequence: TGTGCCAGCAGTGGGACAAGCACCGGGGAGCTGTTTTTT. Translating gives CASSGTSTGELFF. The entire variable domain, with the rest obtained from reference TRBV9 and TRBJ2-2, is as follows: DSGVTQTPKHLITATGQRVTLRCSPRSGDLSVYWYQQSLDQGLQFLIQYYNGEERAKGNILERFSAQQFPDLHSELNLSSLELGDSALYFCASSGTSTGELFFGEGSRLTVL.

This chain connects TRBV7-9 to TRBJ1-5; D is unresolved. Germline V CDR1 and CDR2: SEHNR, FQNEAQ (reference sequence). The CDR3 loop spans 14 amino acids. The V end lost 5 bases, the J end lost 2 bases, and 10 bases lay between the germline ends. This chain's CDR3 is CASSTDKRNQPQHF. Here the CDR3 DNA reads TGTGCCAGCAGCACCGACAAACGCAATCAGCCCCAGCATTTT.

V and J are TRBV27 and TRBJ1-4; a weak D match, TRBD1 (5 bases). Per germline, CDR1 MNHEY and CDR2 SMNVEV (reference sequence). The CDR3 extends over 17 amino acids. V lost 3 bases to trimming and J lost 7 bases, with 21 bases between them. The CDR3 sequence is CASSFSGRRTGGEKLFF. The CDR3 DNA is TGTGCCAGCAGTTTTTCCGGACGACGGACGGGGGGTGAAAAACTGTTTTTT.

CDR3 sequence reads: CASNTGVSGYTF. As DNA, the CDR3 is TGTGCCAGCAATACAGGTGTCTCGGGCTACACCTTC. The genes are TRBV28 and TRBJ1-2; possible D gene TRBD1, 5 bases. The V end lost 7 bases, the J end lost 8 bases, and 14 bases lay between the germline ends. CDR3 length: 12 amino acids. The V gene's germline CDR1 is MDHEN and CDR2 SYDVKM.

The chain combines TRBV19 with TRBJ2-7; 13 bases match TRBD2. The V gene end was trimmed by 3 bases and the J gene end by 3 bases; junction bases not matched to a gene: 2. Per germline, CDR1 LNHDA and CDR2 SQIVND (reference sequence). This CDR3 region has 15 residues. The CDR3 nucleotides read TGTGCCAGTAGTATTAGGACTAGCGGGGGCTACGAGCAGTACTTC. It yields the protein CASSIRTSGGYEQYF.

The rearrangement uses TRBV13 and TRBJ1-4; tentative D call: TRBD1 (6 bases). In germline, CDR1 is PRHDT, CDR2 FYEKMQ (reference sequence). The germline V and J ends were trimmed by 5 bases and 6 bases, with 16 bases remaining between them. CDR3 length: 15 residues. The CDR3 region is CASSLSGGADEKLFF. The CDR3 DNA reads as TGTGCCAGCAGCCTTAGTGGGGGGGCCGATGAAAAACTGTTTTTT.

The rearrangement joins TRBV7-9 to TRBJ1-1; D possibly corresponds to TRBD1 (6 bases). Germline loops: CDR1 SEHNR, CDR2 FQNEAQ (reference sequence). V shed 6 bases and J shed 3 bases, with 14 bases lying between them. The CDR3 runs to 14 residues. The CDR3 bases are TGTGCCAGCAGACACCCTTACAGGGACACTGAAGCTTTCTTT. Its protein product is CASRHPYRDTEAFF.

The rearrangement joins TRBV14 to TRBJ1-4; no reliable D call. CDR3 length equals 16 residues. V gave up 1 base and J gave up 4 bases, with 13 bases separating them. Germline V gene sequence: CDR1 SGHDN, CDR2 FVKESK. The CDR3 bases are TGTGCCAGCAGCCAAGGTTTGAGAGGGAGTAATGAAAAACTGTTTTTT. It codes for CASSQGLRGSNEKLFF.

DNA of the CDR3: TGTGCCAGTAGTATTTCGGACAGGGGTTTTCAGCCCCAGCATTTT. It yields the protein CASSISDRGFQPQHF. The chain employs TRBV19 and TRBJ1-5; TRBD1 matches at 9 bases. CDR1 is LNHDA and CDR2 is SQIVND in the germline V gene (reference sequence). Losses at the gene ends were 3 bases for V and 6 bases for J; bases not matched to a gene: 6. The CDR3 is 15 residues long.

The chain joins TRBV25-1 to TRBJ1-2; 7 nucleotides align to TRBD1. Germline V gene sequence: CDR1 MGHDK, CDR2 SYGVNS. CDR3 size: 14 residues. V was clipped by 2 bases and J by 4 bases; unmatched bases: 4. DNA of the CDR3: TGTGCCAGCAGTGAAAACAGGGGTCGCTATGGCTACACCTTC. Translating gives CASSENRGRYGYTF.

The chain has TRBV27 and TRBJ2-2, with D unresolved. CDR3 size: 16 residues. V was shortened by 3 bases and J by 4 bases, with 15 bases between the two germline ends. Germline V gene data show CDR1 as MNHEY and CDR2 as SMNVEV (reference sequence). The CDR3 bases are TGTGCCAGCAGTTTTAATCCTTTTATTCGCACCGGGGAGCTGTTTTTT. Translating gives CASSFNPFIRTGELFF.

The chain combines TRBV7-2 with TRBJ2-3; D might be TRBD2 (6 bases). Trimming pared 5 bases from V and 5 bases from J, leaving 11 bases between. CDR3 length: 13 residues. The germline gives CDR1 SGHTA, CDR2 FQGNSA. This CDR3 reads CASSPSVEDTQYF. CDR3 DNA sequence: TGTGCCAGCAGCCCTAGCGTGGAAGATACGCAGTATTTT.

This clone was recorded only once. Written as DNA, the CDR3 is TGTGCCAGTAATAGAGCGGAGCAAGAGACCCAGTACTTC. Residues: CASNRAEQETQYF. The chain joins TRBV28 to TRBJ2-5; D may be TRBD2 (5 bases). Germline assignment: CDR1 MDHEN and CDR2 SYDVKM. Deletions cut 9 bases from V and 2 bases from J, with 13 bases between. This CDR3 is built from 13 residues. Combining the CDR3 with reference TRBV28 and TRBJ2-5 gives the whole variable domain DVKVTQSSRYLVKRTGEKVFLECVQDMDHENMFWYRQDPGLGLRLIYFSYDVKMKEKGDIPEGYSVSREKKERFSLILESASTNQTSMYLCASNRAEQETQYFGPGTRLLVL.

This clone was observed a handful of times. V usage is TRBV12-5 and J usage is TRBJ2-6; 9 positions match TRBD1. The CDR3 covers 19 residues. CDR1 and CDR2 (germline): LGHNT, FRNRAP. Trimming took 2 bases from V and 0 from J; bases not matched to a gene: 8. CDR3 amino acids: CASGLPPGQGHSGANVLTF. The CDR3 nucleotides are TGTGCTAGTGGTTTGCCCCCGGGACAGGGCCACTCTGGGGCCAACGTCCTGACTTTC.

This clone was observed once. The J gene is TRBJ1-4, the V gene TRBV12-5; D is perhaps TRBD1 (6 bases). Germline CDR1 LGHNT, CDR2 FRNRAP. This CDR3 region has 13 residues. Trimming left V 6 bases short and J 8 bases short, with 13 bases between. For the CDR3, the DNA is TGTGCTAGTGGGGACAGTAATATCGAAAAACTGTTTTTT. Amino acids: CASGDSNIEKLFF.

The chain links TRBV13 to TRBJ2-7; TRBD1 matches at 7 bases. J gave up 0 bases and V 5 bases, and 4 bases lay outside the gene matches. Germline lookup yields CDR1 PRHDT and CDR2 FYEKMQ (reference sequence). The CDR3 totals 14 residues. The CDR3, as DNA: TGTGCCAGCAGCCGTTGGGACAGCTCCTACGAGCAGTACTTC. Amino acids: CASSRWDSSYEQYF.

This chain connects TRBV5-4 to TRBJ1-2; 7 nucleotides match TRBD1. V shed 3 bases, J shed 4 bases, and the junction held 9 bases outside the gene matches. The CDR3 covers 15 residues. Per the germline V gene, CDR1 is SGHNT and CDR2 is YYREEE (reference sequence). CDR3 loop: CASSSGQYLLYGYTF. The CDR3 DNA follows: TGTGCCAGCAGCTCGGGACAGTACCTTCTCTATGGCTACACCTTC.

This clone was counted a few times. The chain uses TRBV5-1 and TRBJ2-7; unclear D gene. There are 13 residues in the CDR3. V lost 0 bases, J lost 1 base, and 5 bases lay in between. The V gene's germline CDR1 is SGHRS and CDR2 YFSETQ. The CDR3 spells CASSLALSYEQYF. CDR3 DNA: TGCGCCAGCAGCTTGGCCCTTTCCTACGAGCAGTACTTC.

V gene TRBV2 combines with J gene TRBJ1-2; TRBD1 is a possible D gene (5 bases). CDR1 is SNHLY and CDR2 is FYNNEI in the germline V gene. There are 16 residues in the CDR3. V dropped 7 bases and J dropped 1 base, with 19 bases sitting between them. CDR3 loop: CASTAELQVINYGYTF. The CDR3 DNA is TGTGCCAGCACTGCCGAGTTACAGGTGATTAACTATGGCTACACCTTC.